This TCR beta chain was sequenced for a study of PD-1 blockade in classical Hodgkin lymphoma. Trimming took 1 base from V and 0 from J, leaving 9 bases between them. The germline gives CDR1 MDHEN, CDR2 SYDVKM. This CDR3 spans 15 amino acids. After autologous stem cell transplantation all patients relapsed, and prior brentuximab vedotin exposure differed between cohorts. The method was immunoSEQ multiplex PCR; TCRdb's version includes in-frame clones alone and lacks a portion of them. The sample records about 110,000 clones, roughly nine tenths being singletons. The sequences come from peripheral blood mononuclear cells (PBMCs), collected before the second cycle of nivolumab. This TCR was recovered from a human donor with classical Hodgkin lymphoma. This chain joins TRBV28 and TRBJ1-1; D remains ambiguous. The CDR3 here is CASSLSAIMNTEAFF. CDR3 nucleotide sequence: TGTGCCAGCAGTTTATCCGCTATCATGAACACTGAAGCTTTCTTT.